Reported below is one T cell receptor beta chain. The antigen is undetermined. The data were obtained in a study of cytomegalovirus exposure and HLA in healthy donors. Study-wide findings and caveats: Roughly uniform depth of sequencing across donors was assumed in presence/absence analyses.

Per germline, CDR1 SGDLS and CDR2 YYNGEE. The CDR3 is made up of 15 amino acids. Germline trimming cut 3 bases from V and 2 bases from J; bases unmatched to any gene: 5. It was with 60 Vbeta and 13 Jbeta primers that the PCR ran. The data were produced by immunoSEQ multiplex PCR, yet TCRdb's version contains in-frame clones alone and is incomplete. The data contain 150,000 to 200,000 clones, 80% of them singletons. The sequencing input was PBMCs. The rearrangement joins TRBV9 to TRBJ2-3; 8 bases line up with TRBD2. The TCR comes from a human donor in good health. CDR3 DNA sequence: TGTGCCAGCAGCGCATTAGCGGGGAACACAGATACGCAGTATTTT. Its translation is CASSALAGNTDTQYF.